A selection of T cell receptor beta chains follows, all from one sample in a study of T-cell memory formation after mild COVID-19. Each CDR3 protein gets one entry after TCRdb re-called the 5' RACE reads with MiXCR. The table shows some 43,000 distinct CDR3 sequences, with 5.5% to 7% occurring only once. The sample was PBMCs or a T cell subset sorted from them (not recorded which). Receptors were obtained from an adult who had mild COVID-19 (a few samples of this study predate the infection). Cell type and time point are not known. CDR3s include the opening cysteine and the closing phenylalanine or tryptophan. Fields, in order: CDR3 DNA, CDR3 protein, V gene, D gene, J gene, clone size. D genes are given only for firm matches. Size is stated for part of the rows, as once, few or many counts, or as a class when the clone is expanded.

TGCGCCAGCAGCCAAGATTCCGGGGGGGCCGGTGAGCAGTTCTTC,CASSQDSGGAGEQFF,TRBV4-1,TRBD2,TRBJ2-1,few
TGTGCCAGCAGCCCGGACGGAACGTTCCCTAACTATGGCTACACCTTC,CASSPDGTFPNYGYTF,TRBV14,.,TRBJ1-2,.
TGTGCCAGCAGCTTAGACGGGACAGACGGGGGAAACACCATATATTTT,CASSLDGTDGGNTIYF,TRBV7-2,TRBD1,TRBJ1-3,few
TGCAGCGTTCGATCCGGGACAGGGAACACTGGGGCCAACGTCCTGACTTTC,CSVRSGTGNTGANVLTF,TRBV29-1,TRBD1,TRBJ2-6,many
TGTGCCAGCAGTTACGTAGGGCTCCAAGAGACCCAGTACTTC,CASSYVGLQETQYF,TRBV6-2/TRBV6-3,.,TRBJ2-5,.
TGTGCCAGCGGATGGAGGGCTAATGAAAAACTGTTTTTT,CASGWRANEKLFF,TRBV12-3/TRBV12-4,.,TRBJ1-4,.
TGTGCCAGCAGCTTAAGCAGAAGCAATGAGCAGTTCTTC,CASSLSRSNEQFF,TRBV7-9,.,TRBJ2-1,many
TGTGCCAGCAGCTTAGATCGCGGTAGCTCCAGCTCCTACAATGAGCAGTTCTTC,CASSLDRGSSSSYNEQFF,TRBV11-3,.,TRBJ2-1,.
TGTGCCAGCAGCTGGAGGGACTCCTTCACCGGGGAGCTGTTTTTT,CASSWRDSFTGELFF,TRBV7-9,.,TRBJ2-2,many
TGCGCCAGCAGTCCCGTGTTCGTTGGCTCCTACGAGCAGTACTTC,CASSPVFVGSYEQYF,TRBV4-3,.,TRBJ2-7,.
TGTGCCAGCAGCTTAGTTGCCTCCGGGGAGCTGTTTTTT,CASSLVASGELFF,TRBV7-2,.,TRBJ2-2,many
TGTGCCAGCAGCCCCAGGACAGGGCATAGCACTGAAGCTTTCTTT,CASSPRTGHSTEAFF,TRBV11-3,TRBD1,TRBJ1-1,few
TGTGCCAGCAGCTCGGGACTATTTGAGCAGTTCTTC,CASSSGLFEQFF,TRBV13,TRBD2,TRBJ2-1,few
TGTGCCAGCAGACCCGACAGGGGAAAACTGTTTTTT,CASRPDRGKLFF,TRBV6-5,TRBD1,TRBJ1-4,few
TGTGCCAGCAGTACGACAGGGACCACAGATACGCAGTATTTT,CASSTTGTTDTQYF,TRBV11-3,TRBD1,TRBJ2-3,few
TGTGCCAGCAGCCTAAAAGGGACAGGGGGAACCGGGGAGCTGTTTTTT,CASSLKGTGGTGELFF,TRBV3-1,TRBD1,TRBJ2-2,few
TGCGCCAGCAAGGGGGAGACCCAGTACTTC,CASKGETQYF,TRBV5-1,.,TRBJ2-5,many
TGTGCCAGCAGCTTAAGGACAGCGCCTTACAATGAGCAGTTCTTC,CASSLRTAPYNEQFF,TRBV7-2,.,TRBJ2-1,few
TGTGCCAGCAGTTACGGGACAGGGGCTGGTCCCGGGGAGCTGTTTTTT,CASSYGTGAGPGELFF,TRBV6-5,TRBD1,TRBJ2-2,few
TGTGCCAGCAGCTTAGCGGGGCAGCGGTCCGGGGAGCTGTTTTTT,CASSLAGQRSGELFF,TRBV7-8,.,TRBJ2-2,many
TGCGCCAGCAGGGAGACCATTCAAGAGACCCAGTACTTC,CASRETIQETQYF,TRBV5-1,.,TRBJ2-5,few
TGCGCCAGCAGCTCGGACGGAAAATACACTGAAGCTTTCTTT,CASSSDGKYTEAFF,TRBV5-1,.,TRBJ1-1,many
TGCAGTGCCCCTTCAGGGGGAAACTCCGAGACCCAGTACTTC,CSAPSGGNSETQYF,TRBV20-1,TRBD1,TRBJ2-5,many
TGTGCCATCAGTGAGTTTCCGGGACAGGGGGCCTACGAGCAGTACTTC,CAISEFPGQGAYEQYF,TRBV10-3,TRBD1,TRBJ2-7,many
TGCGCCAGCAGCCAAGAAAATGGAGGGGCATACGAGCAGTACTTT,CASSQENGGAYEQYF,TRBV4-1,.,TRBJ2-7,many
TGTGCCAGCAGCTTAGTACGAGGGGATACGCAGTATTTT,CASSLVRGDTQYF,TRBV7-2,.,TRBJ2-3,many
TGCGCCAGCAGCGACAGAAGGGGGACCGATGAGCAGTTCTTC,CASSDRRGTDEQFF,TRBV4-3,.,TRBJ2-1,many
TGCGCCAGCAGCCAACAGGGACAGGGCACAGATACGCAGTATTTT,CASSQQGQGTDTQYF,TRBV4-1,TRBD1,TRBJ2-3,many
TGCAGTGCTCCACTGACAAGAGGCTCCTACGAGCAGTACTTC,CSAPLTRGSYEQYF,TRBV20-1,.,TRBJ2-7,few
TGCAGCGTTGAACCCCCTGGTAGCAGGCTCTACAATGAGCAGTTCTTC,CSVEPPGSRLYNEQFF,TRBV29-1,.,TRBJ2-1,medium-sized
TGTGCCAGCAGCGTAGATGAAGGGCACTATGGCTACACCTTC,CASSVDEGHYGYTF,TRBV9,.,TRBJ1-2,few
TGTGCCAGCAGCTCGGGACTAGCGGATTACAATGAGCAGTTCTTC,CASSSGLADYNEQFF,TRBV5-5,TRBD2,TRBJ2-1,few
TGTGCCAGCAGTGAAAGGTCGACGGGCACCTACGAGCAGTACTTC,CASSERSTGTYEQYF,TRBV2,.,TRBJ2-7,many
TGCGCCAGCAGTGAGCTCCCGAAAGGTAGCGGGAACACCGGGGAGCTGTTTTTT,CASSELPKGSGNTGELFF,TRBV10-2,.,TRBJ2-2,few
TGTGCCAGCAGCTTATATGCCGGAAACACCATATATTTT,CASSLYAGNTIYF,TRBV7-2,.,TRBJ1-3,many
TGTGCCAGCAGCCGAAAAAACATTCAGTACTTC,CASSRKNIQYF,TRBV11-1,.,TRBJ2-4,.
TGTGCCAGCAGCCAAGATTACAGGGTCGATGGCTACACCTTC,CASSQDYRVDGYTF,TRBV14,.,TRBJ1-2,.
TGTGCCACCAGTGACCAAGGGACAGGGGCACACGAGCAGTTCTTC,CATSDQGTGAHEQFF,TRBV24-1,TRBD1,TRBJ2-1,many
TGTGCCAGCAGTTTACAACCGAGGACAGGGAACACTGAAGCTTTCTTT,CASSLQPRTGNTEAFF,TRBV12-3/TRBV12-4,TRBD1,TRBJ1-1,many
TGCAGCGTTGGCCACAGGGGCCAAGAGACCCAGTACTTC,CSVGHRGQETQYF,TRBV29-1,TRBD1,TRBJ2-5,medium-sized
TGTGCCAGCAGCTATGAAACTGCAAGCTCTGGAAACACCATATATTTT,CASSYETASSGNTIYF,TRBV7-9,.,TRBJ1-3,.
TGCGCCAGCAGGGACCTATTAGGGCAGTTCTTC,CASRDLLGQFF,TRBV5-1,.,TRBJ2-1,medium-sized
TGCGCCAGCAGCCCCGTGACAGGGGGCTACGAGCAGTACTTC,CASSPVTGGYEQYF,TRBV4-1,TRBD1,TRBJ2-7,many
TGTGCCAGCAGTCCCTCTTCCGGGACTAGCGGGGGCAATGAGCAGTTCTTC,CASSPSSGTSGGNEQFF,TRBV28,TRBD2,TRBJ2-1,.
TGTGCCAGCAGCCGGCTAGCGGGAGGGGGCAATGAGCAGTTCTTC,CASSRLAGGGNEQFF,TRBV11-2,TRBD2,TRBJ2-1,few
TGTGCCAGCAGTTTTCAGAGGGGACGAGAAGAAAAACTGTTTTTT,CASSFQRGREEKLFF,TRBV12-3/TRBV12-4,.,TRBJ1-4,many
TGCAGTGCTAGACAGGGCGGGAAGAGCACAGATACGCAGTATTTT,CSARQGGKSTDTQYF,TRBV20-1,.,TRBJ2-3,.
TGTGCCATCAGTGATACGAGCTACGAGCAGTACTTC,CAISDTSYEQYF,TRBV10-3,.,TRBJ2-7,many
TGTGCCAGCAGCGGGACTAGCGGGGGTAATGAGCAGTTCTTC,CASSGTSGGNEQFF,TRBV9,TRBD2,TRBJ2-1,.
TGTGCCAGCAGCGCTAACAGGGGCGCACGTAAAGCTGAAGCTTTCTTT,CASSANRGARKAEAFF,TRBV9,TRBD1,TRBJ1-1,.
TGTGCCAGCACCCCGGGGGACAGGGTCAACGAGCAGTACTTC,CASTPGDRVNEQYF,TRBV28,TRBD1,TRBJ2-7,many
TGTGCCAGCAGCCCGACTAGCGGAAACCCGACAGATACGCAGTATTTT,CASSPTSGNPTDTQYF,TRBV12-3/TRBV12-4,TRBD2,TRBJ2-3,.
TGTGCCAGCAGGGACGGGGGGTCTTATTTAGATACGCAGTATTTT,CASRDGGSYLDTQYF,TRBV25-1,TRBD2,TRBJ2-3,few